This entry describes one TCR beta chain. The target antigen is unknown. Presence of unique molecular identifiers characterized the TCR beta cDNA libraries. TCRdb reprocessed the PCR reads via MiXCR and lists one record per CDR3 protein. Of more than 500,000 distinct CDR3 sequences detected, 30% to 40% appear once; the ten largest clones hold approximately 5.4%. CDR1 LGHDT and CDR2 YNNKEL come from the germline V gene (reference sequence). The V gene lost 6 bases and the J gene lost 0 bases, with 12 bases spanning the gap. CDR3 size: 16 residues. The sample comes from a study of post-analysis software for immune sequencing data. Notes on the study in general: There was significantly lower normalized Chao1 diversity in multiple sclerosis patients than in controls. Analysis by F measure revealed that same-batch samples clustered strongly together. Five or six TRBV segments, TRBV5-6, TRBV5-1 and TRBV20-1 among them, were found more frequent in patients than controls.

The origin of this receptor is a girl under 18 with multiple sclerosis. Sequenced: blood. The chain couples TRBV3-1 to TRBJ2-6; no clear D gene. CDR3 region: CASRRSAGSGANVLTF. CDR3 bases: TGTGCCAGCAGGCGCTCGGCTGGCTCTGGGGCCAACGTCCTGACTTTC.